The T cell receptor (beta chain) described here comes from a study of blood T cell repertoires in COVID-19 (dated by TCRdb to the early 2020s). Some background on the complete study: Samples covering the acute and convalescent phases of COVID-19 were provided by collaborators in the United States, Italy and Spain. Deeply sampled blood TCRbeta repertoires from subjects exposed to, actively infected with, or recovered from COVID-19 were included in the dataset. The prospective study material was composed of cDNA or gDNA derived from T cells, B-cell-depleted T cells, or PBMCs. Where available, HLA class I and class II types were obtained from metadata supplied by the sample provider rather than from assay-based typing. The repertoires were released in a freely available public database meant as a resource for research on the immune response to SARS-CoV-2. Samples were obtained from the ongoing ImmuneRACE study (first 160 participants) and from 1,254 subjects provided by 6 global collaborators. The sample metadata nearly always contained a de-identified subject ID, COVID-19 status, age in years and sex.

The collaborating institutions used their own protocols to collect whole blood in K2EDTA tubes. For TCRbeta analysis, collaborator samples were shipped as frozen whole blood, as isolated PBMCs, or as DNA extracted from either sample type. TCRbeta CDR3 regions were amplified from genomic DNA using the immunoSEQ Assay, a bias-controlled multiplex PCR. As for the authors' bioinformatics: The number of nucleated cells in each sample was estimated by amplification of reference gene primers within the assay. To quantify the absolute abundance of each unique TCRbeta CDR3 rearrangement, sequence reads were collapsed and filtered. For each sample, productive Simpson clonality was calculated as the square root of Simpson's diversity index across productive rearrangements. This immuneACCESS table, as held by TCRdb, lists in-frame sequences with V and J called but not all clones. Of the missing ones, under half trace to an unresolved V gene in checked studies; the others have no known cause. That table supplies the V and J calls and clone size; D and trimming were determined from the DNA. Recorded for this sample are about 15,000 clones; approximately 80% of them occurred a single time. Approximately 25% of the sample comes from the top ten.

As for this clone: It has no known antigen specificity. It has no much larger one-base neighbor in the sample; base qualities were not kept.

The CDR3, from cysteine to phenylalanine, totals 15 residues. The sequence is cut down to CDR3 DNA, 45 bases in frame from base 1. V is shortened by 3 bases, J by 2 bases, and the region joining them spans 12 bases. CDR1 and CDR2, looked up from the germline V gene, are SGDLS and YYNGEE. Here is what the overall study found, with its caveats: The amount of clinical and demographic metadata varied by source and participant and was provided uncurated.

This chain joins TRBV9 to TRBJ2-1; matching of 5 bases hints at TRBD2 as the D gene. The sequence derives from a woman in her 70s with active COVID-19. Sequenced sample: peripheral blood. In nucleotide form, the sequence is TGTGCCAGCAGCGCCCTAGCTGCGGCCTACAATGAGCAGTTCTTC. Translation gives CASSALAAAYNEQFF.